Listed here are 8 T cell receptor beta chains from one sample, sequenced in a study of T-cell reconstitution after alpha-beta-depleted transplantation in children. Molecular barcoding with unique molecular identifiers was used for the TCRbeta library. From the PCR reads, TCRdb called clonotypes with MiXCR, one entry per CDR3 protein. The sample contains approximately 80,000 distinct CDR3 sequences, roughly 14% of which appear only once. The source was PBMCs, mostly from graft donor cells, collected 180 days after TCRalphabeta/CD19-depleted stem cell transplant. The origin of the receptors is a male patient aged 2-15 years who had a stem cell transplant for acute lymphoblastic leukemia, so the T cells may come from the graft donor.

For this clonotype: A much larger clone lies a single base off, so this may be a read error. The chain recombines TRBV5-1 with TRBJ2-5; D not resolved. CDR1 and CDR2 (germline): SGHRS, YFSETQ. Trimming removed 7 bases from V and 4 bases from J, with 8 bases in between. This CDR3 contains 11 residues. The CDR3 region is CASGWRETQYF. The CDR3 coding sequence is TGCGCCAGCGGCTGGAGAGAGACCCAGTACTTC. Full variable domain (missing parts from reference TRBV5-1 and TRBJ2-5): KAGVTQTPRYLIKTRGQQVTLSCSPISGHRSVSWYQQTPGQGLQFLFEYFSETQRNKGNFPGRFSGRQFSNSRSEMNVSTLELGDSALYLCASGWRETQYFGPGTRLLVL.

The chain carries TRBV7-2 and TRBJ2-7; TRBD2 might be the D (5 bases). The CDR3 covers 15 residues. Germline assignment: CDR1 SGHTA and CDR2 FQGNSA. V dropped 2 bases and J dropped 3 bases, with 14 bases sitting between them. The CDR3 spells CASSLRPSRNYEQYF. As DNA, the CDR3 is TGTGCCAGCAGCTTACGGCCTAGCAGAAACTACGAGCAGTACTTC.

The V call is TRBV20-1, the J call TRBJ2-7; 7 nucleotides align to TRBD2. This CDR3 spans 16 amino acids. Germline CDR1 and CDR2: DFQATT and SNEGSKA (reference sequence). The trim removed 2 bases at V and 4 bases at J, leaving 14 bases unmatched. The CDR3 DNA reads TGCAGTGCTAGACCCCTACTAGCGCTCTACGGGTACGAGCAGTACTTC. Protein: CSARPLLALYGYEQYF.

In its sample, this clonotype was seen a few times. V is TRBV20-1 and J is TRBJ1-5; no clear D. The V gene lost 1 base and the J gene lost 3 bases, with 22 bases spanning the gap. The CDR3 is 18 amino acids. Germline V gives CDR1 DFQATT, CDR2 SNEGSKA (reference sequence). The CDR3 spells CSARVRTAPKVSNQPQHF. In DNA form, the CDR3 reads TGCAGTGCTAGAGTTCGGACGGCCCCGAAGGTATCCAATCAGCCCCAGCATTTT.

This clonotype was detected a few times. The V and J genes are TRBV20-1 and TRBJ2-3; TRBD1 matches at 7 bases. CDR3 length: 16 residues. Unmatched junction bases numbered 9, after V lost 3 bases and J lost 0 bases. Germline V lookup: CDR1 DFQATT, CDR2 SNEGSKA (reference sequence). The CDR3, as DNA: TGCAGTGCTAGGATCCTAGGGGGCCCTAGCACAGATACGCAGTATTTT. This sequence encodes CSARILGGPSTDTQYF.

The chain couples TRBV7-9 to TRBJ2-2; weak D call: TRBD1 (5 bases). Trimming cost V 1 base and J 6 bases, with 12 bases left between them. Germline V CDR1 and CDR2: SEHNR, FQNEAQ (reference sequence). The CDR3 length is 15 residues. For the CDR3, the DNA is TGTGCCAGCAGCTTAGGAAGGGGAATATCCGGGGAGCTGTTTTTT. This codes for CASSLGRGISGELFF. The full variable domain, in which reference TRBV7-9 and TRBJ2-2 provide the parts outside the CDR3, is DTGVSQNPRHKITKRGQNVTFRCDPISEHNRLYWYRQTLGQGPEFLTYFQNEAQLEKSRLLSDRFSAERPKGSFSTLEIQRTEQGDSAMYLCASSLGRGISGELFFGEGSRLTVL.

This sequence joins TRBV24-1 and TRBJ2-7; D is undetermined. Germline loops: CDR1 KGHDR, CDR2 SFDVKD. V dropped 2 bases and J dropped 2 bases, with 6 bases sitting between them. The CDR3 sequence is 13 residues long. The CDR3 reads CATSDSLTYEQYF. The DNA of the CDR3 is TGTGCCACCAGTGATTCCTTAACCTACGAGCAGTACTTC.

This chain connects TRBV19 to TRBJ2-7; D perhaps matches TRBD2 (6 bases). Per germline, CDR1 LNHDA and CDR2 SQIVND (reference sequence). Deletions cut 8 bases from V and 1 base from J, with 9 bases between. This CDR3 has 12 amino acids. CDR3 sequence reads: CASGRSSYEQYF. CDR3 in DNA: TGTGCCAGTGGGAGGAGTTCCTACGAGCAGTACTTC. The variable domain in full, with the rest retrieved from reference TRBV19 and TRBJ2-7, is DGGITQSPKYLFRKEGQNVTLSCEQNLNHDAMYWYRQDPGQGLRLIYYSQIVNDFQKGDIAEGYSVSREKKESFPLTVTSAQKNPTAFYLCASGRSSYEQYFGPGTRLTVT.